This T cell receptor beta chain was identified in a study of blood T cell repertoires in COVID-19. Study overall: COVID-19 samples from acute and convalescent phases originated in the United States, Italy and Spain. The analysed material was cDNA or gDNA that came from T cells, B-cell-depleted T cells, or PBMCs.

Germline CDR1 SNHLY, CDR2 FYNNEI. The CDR3 covers 9 residues. Original processing methods: Estimated nucleated cell counts came from reference gene primer amplification. TCRdb's table, derived via immunoSEQ multiplex PCR, lists solely in-frame clones and lacks some. Clone size and the V and J calls come from that table; the DNA yielded D and trimming. The data show hundreds of thousands of clones, around four fifths seen once. In the case of this clone: An end of the junction differs from the germline gene, which may be a read error.

The sequence derives from a woman between 45 and 65 years old with acute or convalescent COVID-19. Input material: peripheral blood. This sequence joins TRBV2 and TRBJ1-1; the D gene is possibly TRBD1 (5 bases). The CDR3 sequence: CASSVTVEF. Here the CDR3 DNA reads TGTGCCAGCAGTGTGACAGTCGAGTTT.